This entry lists 25 T cell receptor beta chains sequenced from one sample in a study of early T cells in non-severe SARS-CoV-2 infection. Each CDR3 protein is one row after TCRdb ran MiXCR on the 5' RACE reads. Of 27,000 or so distinct CDR3 sequences listed, 3.9% were seen once; the top ten hold approximately 8%. Input material: whole blood. The receptors originated from an adult who was a healthcare worker with PCR-confirmed SARS-CoV-2 infection or an uninfected control (not recorded which).

This clonotype has ten or more counts. The chain joins TRBV20-1 to TRBJ2-1; D gene unclear. The CDR3 length is 14 residues. Trimming pared 4 bases from V and 6 bases from J, leaving 16 bases between. The germline gives CDR1 DFQATT, CDR2 SNEGSKA (reference sequence). CDR3 nucleotide sequence: TGCAGTGCTATAAAAGATAATTTGGTCAATGAGCAGTTCTTC. It specifies CSAIKDNLVNEQFF.

A few counts support this clonotype. The V and J genes are TRBV4-1 and TRBJ1-5; 9 nucleotides align to TRBD1. The CDR3 consists of 17 residues. Germline loops: CDR1 MGHRA, CDR2 YSYEKL. After removal of 1 base from V and 2 bases from J, the junction contained 6 bases not matched to a gene. The CDR3 region has the DNA TGCGCCAGCAGCCAAGGCCCCGGGACAGGGCGCAATCAGCCCCAGCATTTT. Amino acid sequence: CASSQGPGTGRNQPQHF.

This clonotype was detected ten times or more. The chain joins TRBV27 to TRBJ1-2; perhaps TRBD1 as D (5 bases). This CDR3 region has 12 residues. V was cut by 5 bases and J by 7 bases, with 11 bases left in between. Per the germline V gene, CDR1 is MNHEY and CDR2 is SMNVEV (reference sequence). CDR3 nucleotides: TGTGCCAGCAGTCCCCGCCAGGGTGGCTACACCTTC. Translation gives CASSPRQGGYTF.

The table lists this clonotype with many counts. This sequence joins TRBV7-9 and TRBJ1-2, with TRBD1 identical over 7 bases. The CDR3 has 14 amino acids. Germline V lookup: CDR1 SEHNR, CDR2 FQNEAQ (reference sequence). V lost 7 bases and J lost 6; bases outside the gene matches: 11. Here the CDR3 DNA reads TGTGCCAGCACCCGATACCGACAGGGTAATGGCTACACCTTC. It translates to CASTRYRQGNGYTF.

This clonotype has a count of ten or more. The rearrangement links TRBV11-3 to TRBJ1-1; 8 bases are shared with TRBD1. The CDR3 length is 14 residues. The germline V gene encodes CDR1 SGHNT and CDR2 YENEEA. V shed 3 bases, J shed 7 bases, and the junction held 7 bases outside the gene matches. The DNA for the CDR3 is TGTGCCAGCAGCTTCTCGGGACAGGATAATGAAGCTTTCTTT. Its translation: CASSFSGQDNEAFF. Together with reference TRBV11-3 and TRBJ1-1, the CDR3 gives the full variable domain: EAGVVQSPRYKIIEKKQPVAFWCNPISGHNTLYWYLQNLGQGPELLIRYENEEAVDDSQLPKDRFSAERLKGVDSTLKIQPAELGDSAVYLCASSFSGQDNEAFFGQGTRLTVV.

This clonotype occurred many times. This rearrangement joins TRBV6-5 to TRBJ2-7; 11 bases line up with TRBD2. Germline V gene sequence: CDR1 MNHEY, CDR2 SVGAGI. V dropped 2 bases and J dropped 6; count of bases not matched to a gene: 3. The CDR3 is made up of 14 amino acids. The CDR3 loop reads CASSYLAGGPEQYF. The CDR3 DNA is TGTGCCAGCAGTTACCTAGCGGGAGGTCCCGAGCAGTACTTC.

This clonotype has at least ten counts. The chain uses TRBV5-5 and TRBJ2-1; no reliable D call. Germline CDR1 and CDR2: SGHKS and YYEKEE (reference sequence). Trimming pared 0 bases from V and 0 bases from J, leaving 4 bases between. This CDR3 is built from 14 residues. Here the CDR3 reads CASSLDRSYNEQFF. The DNA of the CDR3 is TGTGCCAGCAGCTTGGACCGCTCCTACAATGAGCAGTTCTTC.

This clonotype was counted at least ten times. V usage is TRBV4-1 and J usage is TRBJ2-1, with D perhaps TRBD1 (5 bases). V lost 4 bases and J lost 6, with 10 bases in between. Germline V CDR1 and CDR2: MGHRA, YSYEKL. The CDR3 is 13 amino acids. For the CDR3, the DNA is TGCGCCAGCAGCCCAGACAGTTTCAATGAGCAGTTCTTC. This encodes CASSPDSFNEQFF.

Many counts were recorded for this clonotype. This chain joins TRBV14 and TRBJ2-2; D is unclear. CDR1 and CDR2 from the germline V gene are SGHDN and FVKESK. Trimming pared 1 base from V and 6 bases from J, leaving 3 bases between. This CDR3 comprises 12 residues. The CDR3 coding sequence is TGTGCCAGCAGCCAAGCCCCCGGGGAGCTGTTTTTT. It specifies CASSQAPGELFF.

This clonotype was observed a few times. The rearrangement uses TRBV7-9 and TRBJ1-6; 10 nucleotides align to TRBD1. Looked up from germline, CDR1 is SEHNR and CDR2 is FQNEAQ (reference sequence). The junction had 4 bases not matched to a gene; V was cut back by 5 bases and J by 9 bases. CDR3 length: 14 amino acids. The CDR3 sequence: CASSLGQGFSPLHF. The CDR3 nucleotides read TGTGCCAGCAGCCTGGGACAGGGGTTTTCACCCCTCCACTTT.

This clonotype occurred many times. The genes are TRBV7-9 and TRBJ2-1; TRBD1 matches 8 bases. The junction had 14 bases not matched to a gene; V was cut back by 4 bases and J by 6 bases. The CDR3 covers 17 residues. Germline V gives CDR1 SEHNR, CDR2 FQNEAQ (reference sequence). This CDR3 reads CASSSLLGQGGSNEQFF. DNA for the CDR3: TGTGCCAGCAGCTCCCTCCTTGGACAGGGTGGAAGCAATGAGCAGTTCTTC.

This clonotype came up many times. The chain joins TRBV5-1 to TRBJ1-2; maybe TRBD1 (5 bases). V lost 0 bases and J lost 8, with 11 bases in between. The CDR3 is made up of 13 amino acids. Germline values: CDR1 SGHRS, CDR2 YFSETQ. CDR3 nucleotides: TGCGCCAGCAGCTTGGGTGAGGGGCGCGGCTACACCTTC. It encodes CASSLGEGRGYTF.

This clonotype was recorded at least ten times. The chain joins TRBV27 to TRBJ2-1, with TRBD2 identical over 10 bases. V shed 4 bases and J 7 bases; nucleotides not matched to a gene: 10. The CDR3 is 16 amino acids. From germline, CDR1 is MNHEY and CDR2 SMNVEV (reference sequence). CDR3 bases: TGTGCCAGCAGTTCCGGGCGACTAGCGGGCGGGAATGAGCAGTTCTTC. This sequence encodes CASSSGRLAGGNEQFF.

The rearrangement uses TRBV7-2 and TRBJ1-1; the match to TRBD1 covers 10 bases. Unmatched junction bases numbered 9, after V lost 2 bases and J lost 6 bases. Germline-derived CDR1 and CDR2 are SGHTA and FQGNSA. The CDR3 covers 16 residues. CDR3 loop: CASSLRGTGADAEAFF. In DNA form, the CDR3 reads TGTGCCAGCAGCTTAAGGGGGACAGGGGCGGACGCTGAAGCTTTCTTT. The complete variable domain, with remaining parts taken from reference TRBV7-2 and TRBJ1-1, reads GAGVSQSPSNKVTEKGKDVELRCDPISGHTALYWYRQSLGQGLEFLIYFQGNSAPDKSGLPSDRFSAERTGGSVSTLTIQRTQQEDSAVYLCASSLRGTGADAEAFFGQGTRLTVV.

This clonotype came up a few times. The chain links TRBV4-1 to TRBJ2-5; D might be TRBD2 (5 bases). The V gene lost 0 bases and the J gene lost 0 bases, with 14 bases spanning the gap. CDR3 length equals 17 residues. In germline, CDR1 is MGHRA, CDR2 YSYEKL. The CDR3 sequence: CASSQEGSRVYQETQYF. CDR3 nucleotides: TGCGCCAGCAGCCAAGAGGGGAGTCGAGTTTACCAAGAGACCCAGTACTTC.

This clonotype came up many times. The chain has TRBV10-2 and TRBJ1-2, with 9 bases that match TRBD1. Germline loops: CDR1 WSHSY, CDR2 SAAADI. Trimming took 7 bases from V and 4 from J; bases not matched to a gene: 7. The CDR3 contains 14 residues. CDR3 residues: CASTPDRGLYGYTF. DNA of the CDR3: TGCGCCAGCACACCGGACAGGGGCCTCTATGGCTACACCTTC.

This clonotype occurred many times. This chain connects TRBV4-3 to TRBJ2-7; D is possibly TRBD1 (5 bases). Trimming took off 0 bases at V and 3 bases at J, with 12 bases between the two ends. CDR3 size: 15 residues. Germline CDR1 and CDR2: LGHNA and YSLEER. CDR3 sequence: CASSQDRYRYYEQYF. The CDR3 DNA is TGCGCCAGCAGCCAAGATCGGTACAGGTACTACGAGCAGTACTTC.

This clonotype is medium-sized (0.01 to 0.1%) by share. The genes are TRBV2 and TRBJ2-2; TRBD2 aligns across 7 bases. The J segment lost 3 bases and the V segment lost 5 bases, leaving 6 bases of the junction unmatched. Germline CDR1 SNHLY, CDR2 FYNNEI. This CDR3 has 15 amino acids. CDR3 protein: CASSSGTTYTGELFF. The CDR3 DNA is TGTGCCAGCAGTTCCGGGACTACGTACACCGGGGAGCTGTTTTTT.

The sample holds many counts of this clonotype. The CDR3 is CASSQDRNQPQHF. Written as DNA, the CDR3 is TGTGCCAGCAGCCAAGATAGGAATCAGCCCCAGCATTTT. The chain employs TRBV4-2 and TRBJ1-5; D ambiguous. The germline gives CDR1 LGHNA, CDR2 YNFKEQ. The germline V and J ends were trimmed by 0 bases and 4 bases, with 4 bases remaining between them. The CDR3 consists of 13 residues.

This clonotype appeared many times. The V gene is TRBV19, the J gene TRBJ1-2, with 9 nucleotides matching TRBD1. The CDR3 consists of 14 residues. With 7 bases clipped from V and 5 bases from J, the junction kept 8 bases outside the gene matches. Germline V gives CDR1 LNHDA, CDR2 SQIVND (reference sequence). The CDR3 nucleotides are TGTGCCAGTACTCTGACAGGGGGAATTTATGGCTACACCTTC. It encodes CASTLTGGIYGYTF.

This clonotype was observed at least ten times. The J gene is TRBJ2-2, the V gene TRBV6-5; D uncertain. This CDR3 is 13 amino acids long. Germline V lookup: CDR1 MNHEY, CDR2 SVGAGI. V was cut by 6 bases and J by 4 bases, with 9 bases left in between. CDR3 residues: CASRRSVTGELFF. The CDR3 coding sequence is TGTGCCAGCAGGCGTTCGGTCACCGGGGAGCTGTTTTTT.

This clonotype was recorded at least ten times. The V and J genes are TRBV2 and TRBJ2-2, with D uncertain. Germline loops: CDR1 SNHLY, CDR2 FYNNEI. CDR3 length: 15 residues. V dropped 6 bases and J dropped 0 bases, with 11 bases sitting between them. The CDR3 loop reads CASRGTTANTGELFF. The CDR3 region has the DNA TGTGCCAGCAGGGGCACTACGGCGAACACCGGGGAGCTGTTTTTT.

This clonotype was seen ten or more times. The CDR3 spells CASSSTRQANRNEQFF. DNA of the CDR3: TGTGCCAGCAGCTCGACGCGACAGGCCAATAGGAATGAGCAGTTCTTC. This chain joins TRBV7-9 and TRBJ2-1; tentative D call: TRBD1 (6 bases). The length of the CDR3 is 16 residues. Germline V gives CDR1 SEHNR, CDR2 FQNEAQ (reference sequence). V lost 4 bases, J lost 7 bases, and 20 bases lay in between.

This clonotype was found many times. J is TRBJ1-2 and V is TRBV11-2; D is unclear. This CDR3 comprises 16 residues. Germline V gene lookup returns CDR1 SGHAT and CDR2 FQNNGV. V was clipped by 1 base and J by 7 bases, with 19 bases between them. This chain's CDR3 is CASSLGSGGSTSGYTF. CDR3 DNA: TGTGCCAGCAGCTTAGGTTCAGGCGGCTCGACATCTGGCTACACCTTC.

This clonotype was detected ten times or more. This sequence joins TRBV12-3 or TRBV12-4 and TRBJ1-1, with 7 bases aligning to TRBD1. The CDR3 loop spans 18 amino acids. V lost 9 bases, J lost 1 base, and 20 bases stayed unmatched. The DNA for the CDR3 is TGTGCCAGTCTTAGATCCACTGGCTTCGACAGGGAGAACACTGAAGCTTTCTTT. It is translated as CASLRSTGFDRENTEAFF.